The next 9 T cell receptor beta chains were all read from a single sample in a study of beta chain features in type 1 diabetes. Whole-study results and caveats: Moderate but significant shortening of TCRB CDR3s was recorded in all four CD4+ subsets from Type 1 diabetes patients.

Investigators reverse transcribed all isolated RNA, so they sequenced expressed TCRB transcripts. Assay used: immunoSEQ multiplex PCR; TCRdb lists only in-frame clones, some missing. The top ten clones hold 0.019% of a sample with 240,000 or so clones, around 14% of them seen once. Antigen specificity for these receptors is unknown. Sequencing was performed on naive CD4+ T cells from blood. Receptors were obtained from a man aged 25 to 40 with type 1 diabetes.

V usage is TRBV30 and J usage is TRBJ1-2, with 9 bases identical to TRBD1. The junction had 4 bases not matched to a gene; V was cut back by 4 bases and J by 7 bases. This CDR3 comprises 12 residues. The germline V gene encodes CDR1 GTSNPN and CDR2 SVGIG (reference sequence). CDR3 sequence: CAWIQGASGYTF. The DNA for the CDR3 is TGTGCCTGGATACAGGGGGCGAGTGGCTACACCTTC.

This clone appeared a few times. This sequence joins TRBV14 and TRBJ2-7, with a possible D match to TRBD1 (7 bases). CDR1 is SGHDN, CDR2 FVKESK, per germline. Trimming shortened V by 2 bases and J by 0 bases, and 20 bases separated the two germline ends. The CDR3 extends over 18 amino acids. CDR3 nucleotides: TGTGCCAGCAGCCAACTGGGACAGCAACCCGGGGGCTCCTACGAGCAGTACTTC. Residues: CASSQLGQQPGGSYEQYF.

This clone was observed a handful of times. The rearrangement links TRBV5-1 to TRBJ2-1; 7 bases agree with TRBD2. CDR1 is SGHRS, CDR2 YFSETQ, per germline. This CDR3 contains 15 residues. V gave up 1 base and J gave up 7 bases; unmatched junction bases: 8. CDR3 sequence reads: CASSLRGGRGNEQFF. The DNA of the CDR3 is TGCGCCAGCAGCTTGCGGGGCGGGAGAGGGAATGAGCAGTTCTTC.

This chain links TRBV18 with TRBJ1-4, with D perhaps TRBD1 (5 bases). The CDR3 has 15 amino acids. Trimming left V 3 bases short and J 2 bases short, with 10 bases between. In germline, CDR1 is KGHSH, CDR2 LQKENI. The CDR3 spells CASSPSEGTNEKLFF. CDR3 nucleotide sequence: TGTGCCAGCTCACCCTCGGAGGGGACTAATGAAAAACTGTTTTTT. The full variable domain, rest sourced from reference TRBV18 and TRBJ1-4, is NAGVMQNPRHLVRRRGQEARLRCSPMKGHSHVYWYRQLPEEGLKFMVYLQKENIIDESGMPKERFSAEFPKEGPSILRIQQVVRGDSAAYFCASSPSEGTNEKLFFGSGTQLSVL.

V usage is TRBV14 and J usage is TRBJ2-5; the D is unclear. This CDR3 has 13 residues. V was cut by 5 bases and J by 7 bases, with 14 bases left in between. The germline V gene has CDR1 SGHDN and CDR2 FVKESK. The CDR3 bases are TGTGCCAGCAGCACGAGCATTTCGGGGACCCAGTACTTC. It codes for CASSTSISGTQYF.

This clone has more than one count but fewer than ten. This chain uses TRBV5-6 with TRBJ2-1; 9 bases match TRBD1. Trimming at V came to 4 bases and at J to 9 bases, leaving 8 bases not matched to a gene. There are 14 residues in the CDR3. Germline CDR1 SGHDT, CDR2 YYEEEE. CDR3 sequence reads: CASSRPYRGREQFF. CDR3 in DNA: TGTGCCAGCAGCCGTCCTTACAGGGGGCGTGAGCAGTTCTTC.

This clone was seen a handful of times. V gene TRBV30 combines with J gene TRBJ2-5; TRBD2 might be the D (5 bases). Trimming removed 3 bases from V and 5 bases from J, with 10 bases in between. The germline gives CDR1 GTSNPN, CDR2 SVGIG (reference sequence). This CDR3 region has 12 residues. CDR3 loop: CAWRAGGETQYF. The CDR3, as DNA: TGTGCCTGGAGGGCGGGCGGGGAGACCCAGTACTTC.

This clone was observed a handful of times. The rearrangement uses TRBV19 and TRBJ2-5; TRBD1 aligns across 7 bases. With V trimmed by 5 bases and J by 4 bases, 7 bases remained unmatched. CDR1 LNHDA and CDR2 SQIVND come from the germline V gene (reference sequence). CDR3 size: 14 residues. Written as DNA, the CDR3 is TGTGCCAGTAGTCCCAGACAGGGTGGAGAGACCCAGTACTTC. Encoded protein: CASSPRQGGETQYF. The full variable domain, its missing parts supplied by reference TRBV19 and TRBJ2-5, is DGGITQSPKYLFRKEGQNVTLSCEQNLNHDAMYWYRQDPGQGLRLIYYSQIVNDFQKGDIAEGYSVSREKKESFPLTVTSAQKNPTAFYLCASSPRQGGETQYFGPGTRLLVL.

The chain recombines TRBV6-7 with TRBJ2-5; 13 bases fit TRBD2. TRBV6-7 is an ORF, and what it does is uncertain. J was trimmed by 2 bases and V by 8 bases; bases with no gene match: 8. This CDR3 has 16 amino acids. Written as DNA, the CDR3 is TGTGCCAGCCACACGACTAGCGGGGGGTTTCAAGAGACCCAGTACTTC. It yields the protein CASHTTSGGFQETQYF.